The present T cell receptor (beta chain) was sequenced within a study of blood T cell repertoires in COVID-19. Study-wide background: COVID-19 samples from acute and convalescent phases originated in the United States, Italy and Spain. Sources were T cells, B-cell-depleted T cells, or PBMCs; the material itself was cDNA or gDNA.

V was cut by 4 bases and J by 5 bases, with 19 bases left in between. This CDR3 is 17 amino acids long. Germline V lookup: CDR1 KGHDR, CDR2 SFDVKD. Original methodology: Researchers report that nucleated cell counts were estimated from reference gene primer amplification. Here immunoSEQ multiplex PCR was the method, and the copy in TCRdb shows in-frame clones only, minus some. V and J calls and clone size follow that table, whereas D and trimming were derived from the DNA. This table holds roughly 190,000 clones, under 80% found once. The rearrangement uses TRBV24-1 and TRBJ1-4; maybe TRBD1 (6 bases). The sequence derives from a woman in her forties or fifties with acute or convalescent COVID-19. Sequencing was carried out using peripheral blood. CDR3 in amino acids: CATSDPTGPGRNEKLFF. In nucleotides, the CDR3 is TGTGCCACCAGTGACCCGACAGGCCCCGGAAGGAATGAAAAACTGTTTTTT.